These T cell receptor beta chains were read from a single sample in a study of tumor and adjacent non-tumor tissue in lung cancer. TCRdb reprocessed the multiplex PCR reads with MiXCR, giving one entry per CDR3 protein. The sample carries about 110,000 distinct CDR3 sequences, 60% to 80% recorded once. The sample consisted of lung tumor tissue. These receptor sequences come from a woman aged 55-69 years with non-small cell lung cancer. CDR3s include the opening cysteine and the closing phenylalanine or tryptophan. The order of the fields is CDR3 length, J gene, V gene, D gene, clone size, CDR3 DNA, CDR3 protein. D genes are given only for firm matches. A row's size may be missing; if present it is once, few, many or a size class.

len: 17; j_gene: TRBJ2-3; v_gene: TRBV20-1; d_gene: .; abundance: .; CDR3nt: TGCAGTGCTAGAGATCAGCTAGCAGAGGCTCCCACAGATACGCAGTATTTT; CDR3aa: CSARDQLAEAPTDTQYF
len: 15; j_gene: TRBJ1-2; v_gene: TRBV4-3; d_gene: .; abundance: many; CDR3nt: TGCGCCAGCAGCCAAGACTGGGGGGGCGACTATGGCTACACCTTC; CDR3aa: CASSQDWGGDYGYTF
len: 14; j_gene: TRBJ2-1; v_gene: TRBV11-3; d_gene: TRBD2; abundance: .; CDR3nt: TGTGCCAGCAGCTCCCTGATTAGCGGGGGTGAGCAGTGCTTC; CDR3aa: CASSSLISGGEQCF
len: 16; j_gene: TRBJ2-1; v_gene: TRBV6-2/TRBV6-3; d_gene: TRBD2; abundance: .; CDR3nt: TGTGCCAGCAGTCGCCGTCAGGGACTAGATTACGATGAGCAGTTATTC; CDR3aa: CASSRRQGLDYDEQLF
len: 14; j_gene: TRBJ2-5; v_gene: TRBV5-4; d_gene: .; abundance: .; CDR3nt: TGTGCCAGCCTTTCGGATAGGAGACAAGAGATCCAGTACTTC; CDR3aa: CASLSDRRQEIQYF
len: 14; j_gene: TRBJ2-3; v_gene: TRBV4-3; d_gene: .; abundance: .; CDR3nt: TGCGCCAGCAGTCAAGATAGGAAGCCAGATACGCAGTATTTT; CDR3aa: CASSQDRKPDTQYF
len: 13; j_gene: TRBJ1-5; v_gene: TRBV6-1; d_gene: .; abundance: many; CDR3nt: TGTGCCAGCAGTGAAACGGCCAATCAGCCCCAGCATTTT; CDR3aa: CASSETANQPQHF
len: 16; j_gene: TRBJ2-1; v_gene: TRBV11-1; d_gene: .; abundance: .; CDR3nt: TGTGCCAGCTGCTCTGCTGCCGGGAACTTAGACAATGAGCAGTTCTTC; CDR3aa: CASCSAAGNLDNEQFF
len: 12; j_gene: TRBJ1-4; v_gene: TRBV29-1; d_gene: TRBD1; abundance: .; CDR3nt: TGTAGCATCCTGACAGGGGATGAAAAACTGTTTTTT; CDR3aa: CSILTGDEKLFF
len: 16; j_gene: TRBJ2-7; v_gene: TRBV10-3; d_gene: TRBD2; abundance: many; CDR3nt: TGTGCCATTGGGGGACTAGCGGGGGTACGAGCCTACGAGCAGTACTTC; CDR3aa: CAIGGLAGVRAYEQYF
len: 16; j_gene: TRBJ1-5; v_gene: TRBV6-2/TRBV6-3; d_gene: .; abundance: .; CDR3nt: TGTGCCAGCAGTTGCGCCGGAGGAATAAACAATCAGCCCCAGCATTTT; CDR3aa: CASSCAGGINNQPQHF
len: 13; j_gene: TRBJ1-5; v_gene: TRBV11-2; d_gene: TRBD1; abundance: .; CDR3nt: TGTGCCAGCCCCCGGGACAGGGGCCAACCCCAGCATTTT; CDR3aa: CASPRDRGQPQHF
len: 15; j_gene: TRBJ1-2; v_gene: TRBV6-1; d_gene: .; abundance: .; CDR3nt: TGTGCCAACGGTGAATATCGGCAGGGGAACTATGGCTACACCTTC; CDR3aa: CANGEYRQGNYGYTF
len: 11; j_gene: TRBJ2-7; v_gene: TRBV6-2/TRBV6-3; d_gene: .; abundance: many; CDR3nt: TGTGCCAGCAGTTACCGGCTCGAGCAGTACTTC; CDR3aa: CASSYRLEQYF
len: 14; j_gene: TRBJ2-7; v_gene: TRBV20-1; d_gene: .; abundance: .; CDR3nt: TGCAGTGCTAGAACCGGGGGTAACTCCTACGTGCAGTACTTC; CDR3aa: CSARTGGNSYVQYF
len: 13; j_gene: TRBJ2-1; v_gene: TRBV11-3; d_gene: TRBD2; abundance: .; CDR3nt: TGTGCCAGCATCCAAGAGGAGGGGAGGGTTGAGTCCTTC; CDR3aa: CASIQEEGRVESF
len: 16; j_gene: TRBJ1-5; v_gene: TRBV6-1; d_gene: .; abundance: .; CDR3nt: TGTGCCAGTAGTGAACAATGGGGGGCCAGCCCGCAGCCCCAGCATTTT; CDR3aa: CASSEQWGASPQPQHF
len: 15; j_gene: TRBJ2-3; v_gene: TRBV11-3; d_gene: .; abundance: .; CDR3nt: TGTGCCAGCTGTCCCACCGGGCAGGGAGGTCATACGCAGTATTTT; CDR3aa: CASCPTGQGGHTQYF
len: 17; j_gene: TRBJ2-2; v_gene: TRBV11-1; d_gene: TRBD2; abundance: .; CDR3nt: TGTGCCAGCAGCTCGCGACTAGCGGGAAAATCCACCGGGGGGCTGTTTTTT; CDR3aa: CASSSRLAGKSTGGLFF
len: 16; j_gene: TRBJ2-1; v_gene: TRBV6-5; d_gene: TRBD2; abundance: many; CDR3nt: TGTGCCAGCAACTCGAAGCGGGGGGGATCCTACAATGAGCAGTTCTTC; CDR3aa: CASNSKRGGSYNEQFF
len: 12; j_gene: TRBJ2-3; v_gene: TRBV11-3; d_gene: .; abundance: .; CDR3nt: TGTGCCAACAGCTCAAGGACAGATATGCAGTATTTT; CDR3aa: CANSSRTDMQYF
len: 14; j_gene: TRBJ1-1; v_gene: TRBV29-1; d_gene: .; abundance: once; CDR3nt: TGCAGCGTTGAATCCGGCCAAGGAAACACTGAAGCTCTCTTT; CDR3aa: CSVESGQGNTEALF
len: 13; j_gene: TRBJ1-2; v_gene: TRBV28; d_gene: .; abundance: many; CDR3nt: TGTGCCAGCAGTTTCAGCGCTAACTATGGCTACACCTTC; CDR3aa: CASSFSANYGYTF
len: 13; j_gene: TRBJ2-1; v_gene: TRBV20-1; d_gene: .; abundance: .; CDR3nt: TGCAGTGCTAGAATGCACCAATACAATGAGCGGTTCTTC; CDR3aa: CSARMHQYNERFF
len: 11; j_gene: TRBJ1-1; v_gene: TRBV4-1; d_gene: .; abundance: .; CDR3nt: TGCGCCAGCTTCGGTGGCAATGAAGCTTTCTTT; CDR3aa: CASFGGNEAFF
len: 16; j_gene: TRBJ2-3; v_gene: TRBV12-3/TRBV12-4; d_gene: .; abundance: .; CDR3nt: TGTGCCAGCAGTTCAACCGGGACACGGGCGATAGATACTCAGTATTTT; CDR3aa: CASSSTGTRAIDTQYF
len: 14; j_gene: TRBJ1-2; v_gene: TRBV28; d_gene: .; abundance: .; CDR3nt: TGTGCCATCAATTCGGCCCAGACATATGATGGCTACATCTTC; CDR3aa: CAINSAQTYDGYIF
len: 14; j_gene: TRBJ2-5; v_gene: TRBV20-1; d_gene: .; abundance: .; CDR3nt: TGCACTGCTAGAAGAGGGGGGTACCAAGAGACCCAATACTTC; CDR3aa: CTARRGGYQETQYF
len: 16; j_gene: TRBJ2-2; v_gene: TRBV10-3; d_gene: TRBD1; abundance: .; CDR3nt: TGTGCCATCAGTGAGCCCGGGACAGCGAACACTGGGGAGCTGTTTTTT; CDR3aa: CAISEPGTANTGELFF
len: 14; j_gene: TRBJ2-5; v_gene: TRBV20-1; d_gene: TRBD2; abundance: .; CDR3nt: TGCAGTGCTGGAGGGATAGCGGGGGGCGAGACCCAGTACTTC; CDR3aa: CSAGGIAGGETQYF
len: 13; j_gene: TRBJ1-6; v_gene: TRBV4-3; d_gene: .; abundance: .; CDR3nt: TGCGCCAGCAACCGAGAGCCTGGTCGACCCCTCCACTTT; CDR3aa: CASNREPGRPLHF
len: 14; j_gene: TRBJ1-2; v_gene: TRBV29-1; d_gene: .; abundance: medium-sized; CDR3nt: TGCAGCGTTGAAGAGACAGAGTTTAACTATGGCTACACCTTC; CDR3aa: CSVEETEFNYGYTF
len: 15; j_gene: TRBJ1-4; v_gene: TRBV4-2; d_gene: .; abundance: once; CDR3nt: TGTGTCAGCAGCCAAGTGGCGGGAACTAATGAAAAACAGTTTTTT; CDR3aa: CVSSQVAGTNEKQFF
len: 14; j_gene: TRBJ1-5; v_gene: TRBV20-1; d_gene: .; abundance: .; CDR3nt: TGCAGTGCGTCCCAAGGGGTTGACAATCAGCCCCAGCATTTT; CDR3aa: CSASQGVDNQPQHF
len: 18; j_gene: TRBJ2-3; v_gene: TRBV20-1; d_gene: .; abundance: many; CDR3nt: TGCAGTGCCTTCAGCCCAGGGTCCGGGTTAAGAAGCACAGATACGCAGTATTTT; CDR3aa: CSAFSPGSGLRSTDTQYF
len: 15; j_gene: TRBJ2-7; v_gene: TRBV11-2; d_gene: TRBD2; abundance: .; CDR3nt: TGTGCCAGCATGTACGGGAATAGCGGGAGCTACGAGCAGTACTTC; CDR3aa: CASMYGNSGSYEQYF
len: 12; j_gene: TRBJ2-5; v_gene: TRBV11-3; d_gene: .; abundance: .; CDR3nt: TGTGCCAGCAGCATGGATAAAGAGACCCAGTATTTC; CDR3aa: CASSMDKETQYF
len: 15; j_gene: TRBJ2-6; v_gene: TRBV5-6; d_gene: .; abundance: .; CDR3nt: TGTGCCAGCAGCCCCCGGCAACCTCGGGCCAACGTCCTGACTTTC; CDR3aa: CASSPRQPRANVLTF
len: 12; j_gene: TRBJ1-2; v_gene: TRBV5-1; d_gene: .; abundance: medium-sized; CDR3nt: TGCGCCAGCAGCTTGAACGGCTATGGCTACACCTTC; CDR3aa: CASSLNGYGYTF
len: 12; j_gene: TRBJ2-7; v_gene: TRBV11-2; d_gene: .; abundance: .; CDR3nt: TGTGCCAGCAGCTTTGAGTTGATCGAGCAGTACTTC; CDR3aa: CASSFELIEQYF
len: 13; j_gene: TRBJ1-5; v_gene: TRBV6-1; d_gene: .; abundance: .; CDR3nt: TGTGTCAGCAAGATTAATAGAAATCAGCCCCAGCATTTT; CDR3aa: CVSKINRNQPQHF
len: 13; j_gene: TRBJ2-7; v_gene: TRBV19; d_gene: .; abundance: .; CDR3nt: TGTGCCAGTAGTAAACAAGCTAGCTACGAGCAGTACTTC; CDR3aa: CASSKQASYEQYF